The 19 T cell receptor beta chains given below trace back to one sample, sequenced in a study of shared clonotypes between healthy human individuals. Assay used: immunoSEQ multiplex PCR; TCRdb lists only in-frame clones, some missing. The data contain 1.5 million to 2.5 million clones, around 96% of them seen just once; the ten biggest clones take up 1.2%. CD8 cells classed as naive were CD45RO-negative and positively selected for CCR7, excluding terminally differentiated effector memory CD45RA+ cells. The sample consisted of naive CD8+ T cells sorted from blood. These receptors came from a young man in good health.

To note about this clone: Other DNA sequences in the sample encode the same CDR3. This sequence joins TRBV27 and TRBJ2-5; TRBD2 might be the D (6 bases). With 5 bases removed from V and 5 bases from J, the gap between germline ends came to 12 bases. The CDR3 totals 13 residues. Germline-derived CDR1 and CDR2 are MNHEY and SMNVEV (reference sequence). CDR3 sequence reads: CASSLLGRETQYF. CDR3 DNA: TGTGCCAGCAGTCTCCTGGGGAGGGAGACCCAGTACTTC.

The chain joins TRBV28 to TRBJ2-3, with 9 bases fitting TRBD2. The CDR3 length is 15 residues. CDR1 and CDR2 (germline): MDHEN, SYDVKM. Trimming removed 3 bases from V and 4 bases from J; junction bases left unmatched: 5. The CDR3 loop reads CASSFPGLAADTQYF. DNA of the CDR3: TGTGCCAGCAGTTTCCCGGGACTAGCAGCAGATACGCAGTATTTT.

This clone occurred once. The V call is TRBV18, the J call TRBJ2-5, with D possibly TRBD2 on 6 matching bases. Germline loops: CDR1 KGHSH, CDR2 LQKENI. V lost 2 bases and J 0 bases, leaving 16 bases between the germline ends. The CDR3 length is 17 residues. The DNA of the CDR3 is TGTGCCAGCTCACCATTGGTGGCCCGGGAGTACCAAGAGACCCAGTACTTC. This codes for CASSPLVAREYQETQYF.

The rearrangement uses TRBV6-6 and TRBJ2-7; no clear D gene. The CDR3 is 14 amino acids. The germline V and J ends were trimmed by 4 bases and 2 bases, with 12 bases remaining between them. Germline lookup yields CDR1 MNHNY and CDR2 SVGAGI (reference sequence). CDR3 sequence: CASSLERPAYEQYF. The CDR3 coding sequence is TGTGCCAGCAGTTTGGAGAGACCCGCCTACGAGCAGTACTTC.

Turning to this clone: Different DNA sequences within this sample yield the same CDR3. This chain joins TRBV27 and TRBJ2-7, with TRBD2 as a possible D gene (6 bases). This CDR3 is 13 amino acids long. Germline assignment: CDR1 MNHEY and CDR2 SMNVEV (reference sequence). Trimming stripped 6 bases from V and 2 bases from J, with 11 bases between. Here the CDR3 DNA reads TGTGCCAGCAGCTCCGCGGGGCCCTACGAGCAGTACTTC. Translation: CASSSAGPYEQYF.

The chain employs TRBV5-6 and TRBJ1-6, with D uncertain. The ends were cut back, 0 bases at V and 14 bases at J, with 12 bases in the middle. This CDR3 is built from 13 residues. CDR1 is SGHDT, CDR2 YYEEEE, per germline. The CDR3 bases are TGTGCCAGCAGCTTGGCGTCAGCCGGCACCCTCCACTTT. It translates to CASSLASAGTLHF. The variable domain in full, with the rest retrieved from reference TRBV5-6 and TRBJ1-6, is DAGVTQSPTHLIKTRGQQVTLRCSPKSGHDTVSWYQQALGQGPQFIFQYYEEEERQRGNFPDRFSGHQFPNYSSELNVNALLLGDSALYLCASSLASAGTLHFGNGTRLTVT.

The CDR3 spells CSVEPSGNYGYTF. In DNA form, the CDR3 reads TGCAGCGTTGAACCCTCCGGGAACTATGGCTACACCTTC. J is TRBJ1-2 and V is TRBV29-1; D is undetermined. The CDR3 runs 13 residues. V gave up 2 bases and J gave up 2 bases, with 9 bases separating them. The germline gives CDR1 SQVTM, CDR2 ANQGSEA.

The CDR3 loop reads CASSLVGLAETQYF. The CDR3 DNA is TGTGCCAGCAGCTTGGTCGGGCTAGCCGAGACCCAGTACTTC. The chain employs TRBV13 and TRBJ2-5, with D maybe TRBD2 (5 bases). V shed 3 bases and J shed 5 bases, with 13 bases lying between them. CDR3 length: 14 amino acids. Germline V gene sequence: CDR1 PRHDT, CDR2 FYEKMQ (reference sequence).

The chain carries TRBV9 and TRBJ2-5; D is perhaps TRBD1 (7 bases). Per germline, CDR1 SGDLS and CDR2 YYNGEE. The V and J ends lost 7 bases and 3 bases respectively, with 10 bases between them. The CDR3 loop spans 12 amino acids. CDR3 amino acids: CASRGTEETQYF. The CDR3 DNA is TGTGCCAGCCGGGGGACAGAAGAGACCCAGTACTTC.

The chain employs TRBV5-6 and TRBJ2-7, with 7 positions matching TRBD2. The V gene's germline CDR1 is SGHDT and CDR2 YYEEEE. CDR3 length: 15 residues. V gave up 0 bases and J gave up 3 bases; unmatched junction bases: 6. The CDR3, as DNA: TGTGCCAGCAGCTTGGTTGGCGGGAGTGGCTACGAGCAGTACTTC. The encoded protein is CASSLVGGSGYEQYF.

The chain is built from TRBV5-4 and TRBJ2-5, with 12 bases identical to TRBD1. Unmatched junction bases numbered 9, after V lost 4 bases and J lost 5 bases. CDR3 length: 16 amino acids. Germline CDR1 SGHNT, CDR2 YYREEE (reference sequence). The CDR3 sequence is CASSVTGQGAWETQYF. For the CDR3, the DNA is TGTGCCAGCAGCGTAACGGGACAGGGGGCTTGGGAGACCCAGTACTTC.

The CDR3 region is CASSLTTDAGPLHF. Written as DNA, the CDR3 is TGCGCCAGCAGCCTTACAACCGACGCGGGACCCCTCCACTTT. The gene calls are TRBV4-1 and TRBJ1-6; D gene unclear. The germline gives CDR1 MGHRA, CDR2 YSYEKL. The length of the CDR3 is 14 residues. Trimming cost V 4 bases and J 12 bases, with 16 bases left between them.

The chain recombines TRBV6-1 with TRBJ1-1; no clear D. CDR1 is MNHNS, CDR2 SASEGT, per germline. The CDR3 runs to 11 residues. Trimming took off 1 base at V and 10 bases at J, with 7 bases between the two ends. As DNA, the CDR3 is TGTGCCAGCAGTGAAGAGGGTAGAGCTTTCTTT. Amino acids: CASSEEGRAFF.

A single count supports this clone. The rearrangement uses TRBV6-5 and TRBJ2-7; D possibly corresponds to TRBD2 (5 bases). Germline values: CDR1 MNHEY, CDR2 SVGAGI. V was clipped by 2 bases and J by 6 bases, with 14 bases between them. This CDR3 is 14 amino acids long. The CDR3 loop is CASSYQPSGREQYF. The CDR3 DNA is TGTGCCAGCAGTTACCAACCAAGCGGCCGCGAGCAGTACTTC.

Worth noting for this clone: At the DNA level, this CDR3 is encoded by other sequences in the same sample as well. The chain links TRBV27 to TRBJ2-7; 8 positions match TRBD1. Germline V lookup: CDR1 MNHEY, CDR2 SMNVEV (reference sequence). The CDR3 has 12 residues. The ends lost 6 bases at V and 2 bases at J; junction bases unmatched: 0. The CDR3 protein is CASRTGAYEQYF. In nucleotides, the CDR3 is TGTGCCAGCAGGACAGGGGCCTACGAGCAGTACTTC.

Concerning this clone itself: The same CDR3 also results from other DNA sequences found in this sample. The chain couples TRBV27 to TRBJ1-6, with 8 bases that match TRBD1. V was clipped by 3 bases and J by 9 bases; unmatched bases: 4. Germline CDR1 reads MNHEY; CDR2 reads SMNVEV (reference sequence). The CDR3 contains 14 residues. The CDR3 protein is CASSFGQGRSPLHF. In DNA, the CDR3 is TGTGCCAGCAGTTTCGGACAGGGCCGTTCACCCCTCCACTTT.

The chain recombines TRBV6-6 with TRBJ2-3; D call uncertain. The CDR3 spans 13 residues. Trimming left V 6 bases short and J 2 bases short, with 9 bases between. The germline CDR1 and CDR2 sequences are MNHNY and SVGAGI (reference sequence). The CDR3: CASSPYSTDTQYF. The CDR3 nucleotides are TGTGCCAGCAGCCCTTACTCCACAGATACGCAGTATTTT.

The chain has TRBV27 and TRBJ2-7; TRBD2 is a possible D gene (6 bases). Trimming pared 3 bases from V and 2 bases from J, leaving 8 bases between. The V gene's germline CDR1 is MNHEY and CDR2 SMNVEV (reference sequence). This CDR3 contains 13 residues. The CDR3 loop is CASSFASAYEQYF. In DNA, the CDR3 is TGTGCCAGCAGTTTCGCTAGCGCCTACGAGCAGTACTTC.

CDR3 nucleotide sequence: TGTGCCAGCAGTTTAAAGGGAAGGGGTCAGCCCCAGCATTTT. Residues: CASSLKGRGQPQHF. V usage is TRBV27 and J usage is TRBJ1-5; the D gene is possibly TRBD1 (5 bases). From germline, CDR1 is MNHEY and CDR2 SMNVEV (reference sequence). The V and J ends lost 2 bases and 6 bases respectively, with 11 bases between them. The CDR3 has 14 residues.